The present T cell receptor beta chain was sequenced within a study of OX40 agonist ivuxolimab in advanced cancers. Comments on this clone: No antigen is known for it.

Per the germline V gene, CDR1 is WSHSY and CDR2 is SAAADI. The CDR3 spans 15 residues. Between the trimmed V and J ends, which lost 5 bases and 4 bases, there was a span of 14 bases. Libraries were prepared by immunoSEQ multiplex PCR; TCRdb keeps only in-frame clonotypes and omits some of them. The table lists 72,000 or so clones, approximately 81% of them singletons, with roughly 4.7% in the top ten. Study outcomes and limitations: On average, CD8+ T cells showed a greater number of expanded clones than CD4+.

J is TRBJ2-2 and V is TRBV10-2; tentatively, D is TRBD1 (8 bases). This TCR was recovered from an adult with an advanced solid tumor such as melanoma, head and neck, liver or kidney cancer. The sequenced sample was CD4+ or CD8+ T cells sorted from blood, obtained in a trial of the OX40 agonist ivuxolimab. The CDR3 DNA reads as TGCGCCAGCAGTCGGAACAGGGGGGGCACCGGGGAGCTGTTTTTT. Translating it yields CASSRNRGGTGELFF.